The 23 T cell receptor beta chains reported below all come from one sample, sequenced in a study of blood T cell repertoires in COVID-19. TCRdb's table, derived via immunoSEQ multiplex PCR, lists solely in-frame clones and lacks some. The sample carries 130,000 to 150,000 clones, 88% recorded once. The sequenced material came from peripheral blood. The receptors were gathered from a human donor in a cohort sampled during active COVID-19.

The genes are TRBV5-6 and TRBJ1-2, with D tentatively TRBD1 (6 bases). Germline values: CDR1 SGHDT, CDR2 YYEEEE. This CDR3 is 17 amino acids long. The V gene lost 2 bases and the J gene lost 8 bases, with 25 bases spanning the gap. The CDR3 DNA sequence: TGTGCCAGCAGCTTCCCCCAGGGGAGTAAGAAGGTGGTCGGCTACACCTTC. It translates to CASSFPQGSKKVVGYTF.

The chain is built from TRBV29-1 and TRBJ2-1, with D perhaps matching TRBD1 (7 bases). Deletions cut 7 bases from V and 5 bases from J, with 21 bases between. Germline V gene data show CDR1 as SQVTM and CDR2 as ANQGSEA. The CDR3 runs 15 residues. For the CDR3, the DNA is TGCAGCGCTACATCAGGGGGGCGGGTTAACAATGAGCAGTTCTTC. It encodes CSATSGGRVNNEQFF.

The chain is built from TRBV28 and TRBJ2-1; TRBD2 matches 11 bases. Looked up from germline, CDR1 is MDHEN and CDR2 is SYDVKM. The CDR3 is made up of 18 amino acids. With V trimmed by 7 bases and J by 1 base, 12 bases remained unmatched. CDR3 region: CASTRAGTSGLSYNEQFF. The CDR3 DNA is TGTGCCAGCACCCGCGCCGGGACTAGCGGATTATCCTACAATGAGCAGTTCTTC.

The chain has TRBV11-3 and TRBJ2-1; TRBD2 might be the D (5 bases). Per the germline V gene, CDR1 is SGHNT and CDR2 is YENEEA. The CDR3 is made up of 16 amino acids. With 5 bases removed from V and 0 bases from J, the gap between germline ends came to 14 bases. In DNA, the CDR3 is TGTGCCAGCAGCCTAAGGGCGGGCTCCTCCTACAATGAGCAGTTCTTC. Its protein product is CASSLRAGSSYNEQFF.

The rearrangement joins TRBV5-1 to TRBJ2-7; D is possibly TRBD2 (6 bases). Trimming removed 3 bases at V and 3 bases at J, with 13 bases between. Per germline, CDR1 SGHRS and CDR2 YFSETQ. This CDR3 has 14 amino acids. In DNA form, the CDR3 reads TGCGCCAGCAGCTACGGGACTGCCGACTACGAGCAGTACTTC. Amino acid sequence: CASSYGTADYEQYF. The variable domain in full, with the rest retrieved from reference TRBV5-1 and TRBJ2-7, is KAGVTQTPRYLIKTRGQQVTLSCSPISGHRSVSWYQQTPGQGLQFLFEYFSETQRNKGNFPGRFSGRQFSNSRSEMNVSTLELGDSALYLCASSYGTADYEQYFGPGTRLTVT.

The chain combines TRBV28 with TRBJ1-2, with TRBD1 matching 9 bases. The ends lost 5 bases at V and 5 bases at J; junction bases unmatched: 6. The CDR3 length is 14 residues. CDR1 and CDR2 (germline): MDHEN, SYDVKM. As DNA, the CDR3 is TGTGCCAGCAGTGTCCCGGGACAGGGTTATGGCTACACCTTC. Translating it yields CASSVPGQGYGYTF.

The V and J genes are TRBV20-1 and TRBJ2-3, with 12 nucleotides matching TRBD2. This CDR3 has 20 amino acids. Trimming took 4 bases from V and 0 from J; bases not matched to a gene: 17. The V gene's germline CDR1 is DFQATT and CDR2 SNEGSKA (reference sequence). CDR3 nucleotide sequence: TGCAGTGCTACTGACCCCCGGACTAGCGGGACTTTCCTGAGCACAGATACGCAGTATTTT. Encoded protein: CSATDPRTSGTFLSTDTQYF.

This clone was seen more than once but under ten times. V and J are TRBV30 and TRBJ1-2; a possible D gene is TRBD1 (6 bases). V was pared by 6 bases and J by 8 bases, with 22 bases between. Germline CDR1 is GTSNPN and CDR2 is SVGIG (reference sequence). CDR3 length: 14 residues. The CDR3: CACGTQKGVRGYTF. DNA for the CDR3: TGTGCCTGCGGGACACAGAAAGGGGTGCGAGGCTACACCTTC.

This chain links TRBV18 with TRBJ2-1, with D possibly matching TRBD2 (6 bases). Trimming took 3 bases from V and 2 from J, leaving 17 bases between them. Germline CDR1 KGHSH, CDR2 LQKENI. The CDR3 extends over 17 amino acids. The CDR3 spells CASSPQSGGVTYNEQFF. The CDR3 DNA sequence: TGTGCCAGCTCACCCCAATCTGGCGGGGTCACCTACAATGAGCAGTTCTTC.

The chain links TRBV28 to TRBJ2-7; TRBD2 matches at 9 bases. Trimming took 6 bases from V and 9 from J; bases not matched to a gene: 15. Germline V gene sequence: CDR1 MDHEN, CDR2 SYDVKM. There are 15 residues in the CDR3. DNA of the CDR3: TGTGCCAGCAGCCGAGACGGGACTAGCATACGAGGGCAGTACTTC. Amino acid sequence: CASSRDGTSIRGQYF. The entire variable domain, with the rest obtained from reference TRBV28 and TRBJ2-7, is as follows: DVKVTQSSRYLVKRTGEKVFLECVQDMDHENMFWYRQDPGLGLRLIYFSYDVKMKEKGDIPEGYSVSREKKERFSLILESASTNQTSMYLCASSRDGTSIRGQYFGPGTRLTVT.

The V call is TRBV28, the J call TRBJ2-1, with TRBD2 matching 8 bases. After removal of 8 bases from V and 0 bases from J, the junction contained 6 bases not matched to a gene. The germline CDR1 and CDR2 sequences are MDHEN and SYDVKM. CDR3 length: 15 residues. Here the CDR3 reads CASGEAGGSYNEQFF. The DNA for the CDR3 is TGTGCCAGCGGTGAGGCGGGAGGCTCCTACAATGAGCAGTTCTTC.

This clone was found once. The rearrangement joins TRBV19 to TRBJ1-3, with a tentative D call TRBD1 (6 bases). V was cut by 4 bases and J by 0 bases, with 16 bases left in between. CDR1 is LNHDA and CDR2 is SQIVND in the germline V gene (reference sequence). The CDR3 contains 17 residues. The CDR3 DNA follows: TGTGCCAGTAGTACATCTCTTAGGGGGAACTCTGGAAACACCATATATTTT. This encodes CASSTSLRGNSGNTIYF.

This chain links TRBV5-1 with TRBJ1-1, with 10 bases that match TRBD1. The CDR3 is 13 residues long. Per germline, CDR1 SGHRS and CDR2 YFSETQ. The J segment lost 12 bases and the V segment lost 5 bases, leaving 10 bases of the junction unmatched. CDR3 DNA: TGCGCCAGCAGGCAACCGGGACAGGGGATGACTTTCTTT. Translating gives CASRQPGQGMTFF.

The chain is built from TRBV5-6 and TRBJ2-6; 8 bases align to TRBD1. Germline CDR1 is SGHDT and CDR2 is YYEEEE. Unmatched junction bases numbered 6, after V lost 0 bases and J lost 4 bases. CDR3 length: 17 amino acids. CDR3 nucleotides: TGTGCCAGCAGCTTGGCAGGGGGCGCCCCCGGGGCCAACGTCCTGACTTTC. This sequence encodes CASSLAGGAPGANVLTF.

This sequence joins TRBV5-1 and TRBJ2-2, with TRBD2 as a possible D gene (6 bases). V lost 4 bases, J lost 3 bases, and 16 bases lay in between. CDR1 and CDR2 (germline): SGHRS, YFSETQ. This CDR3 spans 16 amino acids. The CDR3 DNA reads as TGCGCCAGCAGCGGGGGACTTCGAAGAGACACCGGGGAGCTGTTTTTT. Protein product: CASSGGLRRDTGELFF.

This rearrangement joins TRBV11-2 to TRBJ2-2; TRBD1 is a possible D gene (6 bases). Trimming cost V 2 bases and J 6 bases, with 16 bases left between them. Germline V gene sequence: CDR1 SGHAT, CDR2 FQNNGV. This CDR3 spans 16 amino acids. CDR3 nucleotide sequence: TGTGCCAGCAGCTTAAGAAACAGGGTTTCGTCCGGGGAGCTGTTTTTT. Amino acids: CASSLRNRVSSGELFF. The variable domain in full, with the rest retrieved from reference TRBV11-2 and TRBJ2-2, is EAGVAQSPRYKIIEKRQSVAFWCNPISGHATLYWYQQILGQGPKLLIQFQNNGVVDDSQLPKDRFSAERLKGVDSTLKIQPAKLEDSAVYLCASSLRNRVSSGELFFGEGSRLTVL.

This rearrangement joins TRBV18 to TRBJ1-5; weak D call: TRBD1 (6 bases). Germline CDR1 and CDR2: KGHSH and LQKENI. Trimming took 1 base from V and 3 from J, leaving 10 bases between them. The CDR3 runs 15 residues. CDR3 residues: CASSPQGGFNQPQHF. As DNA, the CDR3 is TGTGCCAGCTCACCACAAGGGGGTTTCAATCAGCCCCAGCATTTT.

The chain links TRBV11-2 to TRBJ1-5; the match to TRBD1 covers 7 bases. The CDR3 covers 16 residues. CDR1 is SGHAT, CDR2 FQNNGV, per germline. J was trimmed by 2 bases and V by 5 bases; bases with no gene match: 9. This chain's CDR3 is CASSPDRLGGNQPQHF. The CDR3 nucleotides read TGTGCCAGCAGCCCGGACAGGTTGGGGGGCAATCAGCCCCAGCATTTT.

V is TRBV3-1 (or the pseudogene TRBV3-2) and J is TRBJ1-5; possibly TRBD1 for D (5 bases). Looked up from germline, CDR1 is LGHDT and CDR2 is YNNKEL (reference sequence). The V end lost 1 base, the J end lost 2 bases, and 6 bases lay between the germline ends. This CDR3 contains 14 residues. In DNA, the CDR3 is TGTGCCAGCAGCCAAGGGGGCCGCAATCAGCCCCAGCATTTT. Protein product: CASSQGGRNQPQHF.

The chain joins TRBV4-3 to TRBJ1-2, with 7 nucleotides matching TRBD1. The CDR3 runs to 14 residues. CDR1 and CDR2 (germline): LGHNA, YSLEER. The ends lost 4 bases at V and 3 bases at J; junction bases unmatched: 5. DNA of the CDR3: TGCGCCAGCAGCCCCTCCAGGGGGGACTATGGCTACACCTTC. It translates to CASSPSRGDYGYTF.

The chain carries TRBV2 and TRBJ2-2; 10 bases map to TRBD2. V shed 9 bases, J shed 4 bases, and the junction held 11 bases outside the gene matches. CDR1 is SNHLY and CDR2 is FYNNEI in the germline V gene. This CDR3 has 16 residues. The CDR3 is CASSSGSSRITGELFF. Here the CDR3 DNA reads TGTGCCAGTTCTAGCGGGAGTAGTCGTATCACCGGGGAGCTGTTTTTT. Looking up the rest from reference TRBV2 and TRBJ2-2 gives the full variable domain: EPEVTQTPSHQVTQMGQEVILRCVPISNHLYFYWYRQILGQKVEFLVSFYNNEISEKSEIFDDQFSVERPDGSNFTLKIRSTKLEDSAMYFCASSSGSSRITGELFFGEGSRLTVL.

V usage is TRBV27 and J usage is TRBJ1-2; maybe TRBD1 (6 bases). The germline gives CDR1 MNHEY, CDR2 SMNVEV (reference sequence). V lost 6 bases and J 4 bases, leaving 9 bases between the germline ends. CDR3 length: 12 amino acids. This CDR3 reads CASSPDSYGYTF. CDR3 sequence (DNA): TGTGCCAGCAGCCCGGACAGCTATGGCTACACCTTC.

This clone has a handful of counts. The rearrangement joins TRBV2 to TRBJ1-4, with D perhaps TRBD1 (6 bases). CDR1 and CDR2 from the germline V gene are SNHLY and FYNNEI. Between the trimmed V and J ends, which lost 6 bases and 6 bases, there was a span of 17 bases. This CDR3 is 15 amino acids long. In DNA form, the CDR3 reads TGTGCCAGCAGCGCTACGACAGGAAACCATGAAAAACTGTTTTTT. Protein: CASSATTGNHEKLFF.